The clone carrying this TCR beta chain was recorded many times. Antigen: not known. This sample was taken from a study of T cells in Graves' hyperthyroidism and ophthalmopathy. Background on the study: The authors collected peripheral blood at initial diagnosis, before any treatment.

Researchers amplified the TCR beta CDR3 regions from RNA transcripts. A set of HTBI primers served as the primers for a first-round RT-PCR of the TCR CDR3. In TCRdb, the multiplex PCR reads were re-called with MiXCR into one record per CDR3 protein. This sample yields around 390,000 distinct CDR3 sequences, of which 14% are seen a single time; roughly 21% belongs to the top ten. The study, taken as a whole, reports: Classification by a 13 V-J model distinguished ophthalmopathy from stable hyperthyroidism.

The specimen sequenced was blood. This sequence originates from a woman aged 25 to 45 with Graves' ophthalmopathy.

This CDR3 reads CASSYGHGEKLFF. The DNA for the CDR3 is TGTGCCAGCAGCTACGGACACGGTGAAAAACTGTTTTTT. The V call is TRBV5-6, the J call TRBJ1-4; tentative D call: TRBD1 (5 bases). V dropped 3 bases and J dropped 7 bases, with 10 bases sitting between them. The CDR3 loop spans 13 amino acids. In germline, CDR1 is SGHDT, CDR2 YYEEEE.